The source of this T cell receptor (beta chain) is a study of blood T cell repertoires in COVID-19. In the study overall: Sites in the United States, Italy and Spain provided acute and convalescent COVID-19 samples. PBMCs, B-cell-depleted T cells, or T cells provided the cDNA or gDNA that made up the material.

Profiled with immunoSEQ multiplex PCR; TCRdb holds only in-frame clones, not every one. Of roughly 100,000 clones listed, approximately 90% are singletons. This CDR3 has 17 residues. V was clipped by 5 bases and J by 2 bases, with 19 bases between them. The germline V gene encodes CDR1 MNHNY and CDR2 SVGAGI (reference sequence). The sample was peripheral blood. The V gene is TRBV6-6, the J gene TRBJ2-1; a weak D match, TRBD2 (6 bases). This receptor was obtained from a woman older than 75 with active COVID-19. CDR3 bases: TGTGCCAGCAGTCCCCCCCCCGGGGGTGGCCCCTACAATGAGCAGTTCTTC. Translating it yields CASSPPPGGGPYNEQFF.